This is a list of T cell receptor beta chains from one sample in a study of CD8 T cells in Susac syndrome. TCRdb re-analysed the immunoSEQ multiplex PCR reads in MiXCR, keeping a single row per CDR3 protein. The sample lists 250,000 to 300,000 distinct CDR3 sequences, about 82% occurring once. Sequenced sample: CD8+ T cells from PBMCs. All receptors derive from a human donor with multiple sclerosis. CDR3s include the opening cysteine and the closing phenylalanine or tryptophan. The D gene is left open where the match is weak. Clone size is not always given. Where it is, it says once, few, many or a class for expanded clones.

V gene: TRBV12-5
clone size: once
J gene: TRBJ1-1
D gene: .
CDR3 DNA: TGTGCTAGTCTCCGAGGCGGGGCTGGGGACACTGAAGCTTTCTTT
CDR3 protein: CASLRGGAGDTEAFF

V gene: TRBV6-6
clone size: .
J gene: TRBJ1-2
D gene: .
CDR3 DNA: TGTGCCAGCACCCCCGGAACAGGCGTGGGCTACACCTTC
CDR3 protein: CASTPGTGVGYTF

V gene: TRBV30
clone size: .
J gene: TRBJ2-2
D gene: TRBD1
CDR3 DNA: TGTGCCTGGAGTGTACAGGGGATTCACGGGGAGCTGTTTTTT
CDR3 protein: CAWSVQGIHGELFF

V gene: TRBV11-1
clone size: .
J gene: TRBJ2-3
D gene: TRBD2
CDR3 DNA: TGTGCCAGCAGCTTGCAGTATCTAGCGGGCACAGATACGCAGTATTTT
CDR3 protein: CASSLQYLAGTDTQYF

V gene: TRBV7-9
clone size: .
J gene: TRBJ2-7
D gene: .
CDR3 DNA: TGTGCCAGCAGGGGCAGGGGCAACGAGCAGTACTTC
CDR3 protein: CASRGRGNEQYF

V gene: TRBV28
clone size: .
J gene: TRBJ2-7
D gene: TRBD1
CDR3 DNA: TGTGCCAGCAGCTTCACCGGACAGGATAGCTCCTACGAGCAGTACTTC
CDR3 protein: CASSFTGQDSSYEQYF

V gene: TRBV29-1
clone size: .
J gene: TRBJ1-1
D gene: .
CDR3 DNA: TGCAGCGTTGAACAGGGGATGAACACTGAAGCTTTCTTT
CDR3 protein: CSVEQGMNTEAFF

V gene: TRBV10-3
clone size: .
J gene: TRBJ1-1
D gene: TRBD1
CDR3 DNA: TGTGCCATCAGGACAGGGGATGTGAACACTGAAGCTTTCTTT
CDR3 protein: CAIRTGDVNTEAFF

V gene: TRBV11-3
clone size: once
J gene: TRBJ2-1
D gene: .
CDR3 DNA: TGTGCCAGCAGCTTAGATATTTCTGCCAGGGATGAGCAGTTCTTC
CDR3 protein: CASSLDISARDEQFF

V gene: TRBV30
clone size: .
J gene: TRBJ1-4
D gene: TRBD1
CDR3 DNA: TGTGCCTGGACGACAGGGGGTGGCGAAAAACTGTTTTTT
CDR3 protein: CAWTTGGGEKLFF

V gene: TRBV4-3
clone size: once
J gene: TRBJ1-1
D gene: .
CDR3 DNA: TGCGCCAGCAGCCAAGATTGGCAGGGTTCGGCTGAAGCTTTCTTT
CDR3 protein: CASSQDWQGSAEAFF

V gene: TRBV6-1
clone size: once
J gene: TRBJ2-7
D gene: .
CDR3 DNA: TGTGCCAGCAGATACATAGACTACGAGCAGTACTTC
CDR3 protein: CASRYIDYEQYF

V gene: TRBV27
clone size: .
J gene: TRBJ2-1
D gene: .
CDR3 DNA: TGTACCAGCAGTTTACTTCGAGTCTCCTACAATGAGCAGTTCTTC
CDR3 protein: CTSSLLRVSYNEQFF

V gene: TRBV19
clone size: .
J gene: TRBJ1-1
D gene: TRBD1
CDR3 DNA: TGTGCCAGTAGTATGATGACAGGGGGCACTGAAGCTTTCTTT
CDR3 protein: CASSMMTGGTEAFF

V gene: TRBV30
clone size: .
J gene: TRBJ2-6
D gene: .
CDR3 DNA: TGTGCCTGGAGTGTAGGTTTCTCTGGGGCCAACGTCCTGACTTTC
CDR3 protein: CAWSVGFSGANVLTF